Listed here are 15 T cell receptor beta chains from one sample, sequenced in a study of blood T cell repertoires in COVID-19. Measured with immunoSEQ multiplex PCR; TCRdb has only the in-frame clones, and not every one. The table includes roughly 240,000 clones, around 86% detected once. The sequencing sample was made of peripheral blood. Every receptor here comes from an older woman who had recovered from COVID-19.

This clone occurred once. CDR3 in DNA: TGTGCCAGCAGCCCCGTGACTAGCGGGGGCCCTGGCACAGATACGCAGTATTTT. Amino acids: CASSPVTSGGPGTDTQYF. The rearrangement joins TRBV3-1 (or the pseudogene TRBV3-2) to TRBJ2-3; 12 nucleotides align to TRBD2. Germline V gene lookup returns CDR1 LGHDT and CDR2 YNNKEL (reference sequence). Germline trimming cut 4 bases from V and 1 base from J; bases unmatched to any gene: 9. The CDR3 has 18 residues.

V is TRBV7-3 and J is TRBJ1-2, with 8 bases matching TRBD1. CDR1 and CDR2 from the germline V gene are SGHTA and FQGTGA. Trimming cost V 1 base and J 8 bases; bases outside gene matches: 3. The CDR3 runs to 13 residues. In DNA, the CDR3 is TGTGCCAGCAGCTTAAAGGCAGGGGGCGGCTACACCTTC. Its protein is CASSLKAGGGYTF.

This chain joins TRBV27 and TRBJ1-1, with a tentative D call TRBD1 (5 bases). Trimming cost V 3 bases and J 2 bases, with 10 bases left between them. The CDR3 has 14 amino acids. In germline, CDR1 is MNHEY, CDR2 SMNVEV (reference sequence). The CDR3 sequence: CASSFSQVNTEAFF. The CDR3, as DNA: TGTGCCAGCAGTTTTTCACAGGTCAACACTGAAGCTTTCTTT.

This clone came up many times. The gene calls are TRBV3-1 (or the pseudogene TRBV3-2) and TRBJ1-5, with D perhaps matching TRBD1 (6 bases). Trimming took 1 base from V and 6 from J, leaving 13 bases between them. CDR3 length equals 15 residues. The germline gives CDR1 LGHDT, CDR2 YNNKEL (reference sequence). CDR3 DNA: TGTGCCAGCAGCCAAGCTCCAGGGGCGGGTCAGCCCCAGCATTTT. Translation: CASSQAPGAGQPQHF.

The CDR3 sequence is CASSHESQGNYGYTF. The CDR3 DNA is TGTGCCAGCAGCCACGAGTCACAGGGGAACTATGGCTACACCTTC. The rearrangement joins TRBV4-2 to TRBJ1-2; 7 bases agree with TRBD1. This CDR3 is 15 amino acids long. CDR1 and CDR2 (germline): LGHNA, YNFKEQ. J lost 2 bases, V lost 3 bases, and 6 bases had no gene match.

V gene TRBV6-5 combines with J gene TRBJ1-2, with D possibly being TRBD1 (6 bases). Trimming removed 10 bases at V and 1 base at J, with 13 bases between. The CDR3 is made up of 13 amino acids. Germline CDR1 and CDR2: MNHEY and SVGAGI. The CDR3: CATSSDSNYGYTF. CDR3 DNA sequence: TGTGCCACCTCCTCGGACAGTAACTATGGCTACACCTTC.

The chain is built from TRBV28 and TRBJ2-7; 12 positions match TRBD2. The CDR3 is 15 amino acids. V was pared by 6 bases and J by 5 bases, with 8 bases of the junction left unmatched. The V gene's germline CDR1 is MDHEN and CDR2 SYDVKM. The CDR3 coding sequence is TGTGCCAGCAGCCCTAGCGGGGGGGCCACCGACGAGCAGTACTTC. Translation: CASSPSGGATDEQYF.

This clone appeared a single time. This chain joins TRBV3-1 (or the pseudogene TRBV3-2) and TRBJ1-1; D perhaps matches TRBD1 (6 bases). In germline, CDR1 is LGHDT, CDR2 YNNKEL (reference sequence). Trimming took off 3 bases at V and 4 bases at J, with 15 bases between the two ends. The CDR3 extends over 15 amino acids. The CDR3, as DNA: TGTGCCAGCAGCCACTTGGACCTACAGGGCACTGAAGCTTTCTTT. Protein sequence: CASSHLDLQGTEAFF.

The chain combines TRBV10-3 with TRBJ2-7; 9 nucleotides align to TRBD1. The CDR3 spans 14 residues. V shed 6 bases and J 6 bases; nucleotides not matched to a gene: 9. CDR1 is ENHRY and CDR2 is SYGVKD in the germline V gene. CDR3 DNA sequence: TGTGCCATCAGCCGACAGGGGGGAGAGGGCGAGCAGTACTTC. This codes for CAISRQGGEGEQYF.

The rearrangement joins TRBV7-3 to TRBJ1-6; weak D call: TRBD1 (5 bases). Germline V gene sequence: CDR1 SGHTA, CDR2 FQGTGA. This CDR3 is built from 16 residues. Trimming pared 5 bases from V and 5 bases from J, leaving 16 bases between. The CDR3 bases are TGTGCCAGCAGCCTGAGCGGGCAGGGCCATAATTCACCCCTCCACTTT. It is translated as CASSLSGQGHNSPLHF.

The chain couples TRBV2 to TRBJ1-6; D uncertain. Between the trimmed V and J ends, which lost 7 bases and 7 bases, there was a span of 17 bases. CDR3 length equals 15 residues. Per germline, CDR1 SNHLY and CDR2 FYNNEI. In nucleotides, the CDR3 is TGTGCCAGCACCCGAACGAGGAGCGAAAATTCACCCCTCCACTTT. It yields the protein CASTRTRSENSPLHF.

The chain uses TRBV6-2 or TRBV6-3 and TRBJ1-4; D remains ambiguous. The germline CDR1 and CDR2 sequences are MNHEY and SVGEGT. The CDR3 totals 12 residues. Trimming left V 0 bases short and J 8 bases short, with 4 bases between. The CDR3 nucleotides read TGTGCCAGCAGTTACTCTCGGGAAAAACTGTTTTTT. Translation: CASSYSREKLFF.

The chain joins TRBV3-1 (or the pseudogene TRBV3-2) to TRBJ1-4; D possibly corresponds to TRBD1 (6 bases). Germline CDR1 is LGHDT and CDR2 is YNNKEL (reference sequence). V was cut by 4 bases and J by 8 bases, with 14 bases left in between. The CDR3 length is 14 residues. Here the CDR3 reads CASSRLQGEEKLFF. In nucleotides, the CDR3 is TGTGCCAGCAGCCGATTACAGGGAGAGGAAAAACTGTTTTTT.

This clone was seen once. The genes are TRBV18 and TRBJ2-7; D perhaps matches TRBD1 (6 bases). CDR3 length equals 14 residues. The germline V and J ends were trimmed by 3 bases and 2 bases, with 11 bases remaining between them. Germline values: CDR1 KGHSH, CDR2 LQKENI. DNA for the CDR3: TGTGCCAGCTCACCCGTGACAGGTACCTACGAGCAGTACTTC. This codes for CASSPVTGTYEQYF.

The rearrangement uses TRBV6-5 and TRBJ2-1; 7 bases are shared with TRBD2. Germline V CDR1 and CDR2: MNHEY, SVGAGI. The J segment lost 5 bases and the V segment lost 2 bases, leaving 6 bases of the junction unmatched. The CDR3 contains 15 residues. The CDR3 here is CASSYGRGSHNEQFF. In nucleotides, the CDR3 is TGTGCCAGCAGTTACGGGCGGGGGTCCCACAATGAGCAGTTCTTC.